A selection of T cell receptor beta chains follows, all from one sample in a study of spatial heterogeneity in lung cancer. TCRdb ran MiXCR on the 5' RACE reads and lists one entry per CDR3 protein. This sample has some 120,000 distinct CDR3 sequences, with 12% found just once. The sequencing here drew on PBMCs, taken at follow-up. These TCRs come from a male donor with early-stage non-small cell lung cancer. CDR3s include the opening cysteine and the closing phenylalanine or tryptophan. A D gene is named only where the DNA matches it firmly. Not every row has a clone size; where given, it reads once, few, many or a size class.

j_gene,v_gene,d_gene,abundance,CDR3nt,CDR3aa
TRBJ1-5,TRBV15,NA,NA,TGTGCCACCAGCAGAGATCACCAGCCCCAGCATTTT,CATSRDHQPQHF
TRBJ1-2,TRBV6-5,NA,NA,TGTGCCAGCAGTAGGCAGGGTGGGGCGGCCGGCTACACCTTC,CASSRQGGAAGYTF
TRBJ2-7,TRBV20-1,NA,few,TGCAGTGCTAGCCGGGACACCCACTACGAGCAGTACTTC,CSASRDTHYEQYF
TRBJ1-1,TRBV9,NA,many,TGTGCCAGCTCTCCCTCAGCCGGGTGGAACACTGAAGCTTTCTTT,CASSPSAGWNTEAFF
TRBJ2-7,TRBV4-3,NA,few,TGCGCCAGCAGCCAAGACGAGGGTCCCTACGAGCAGTACTTC,CASSQDEGPYEQYF
TRBJ2-7,TRBV7-9,TRBD2,NA,TGTGCCAGCAGCTCCCCCGTCGCGACTAGCGGGAAATACGAGCAGTACTTC,CASSSPVATSGKYEQYF
TRBJ1-3,TRBV9,NA,NA,TGTGCCAGCAGCTCCCGACAGCGAAGCTCTGGAAACACCATATATTTT,CASSSRQRSSGNTIYF
TRBJ2-1,TRBV27,NA,NA,TGTGCCAGCAAGGTTGGACAATCCTACAATGAGCAGTTCTTC,CASKVGQSYNEQFF
TRBJ2-3,TRBV4-1,NA,NA,TGCGCCAGCAGCCAACAGGGGTTGGATACGCAGTATTTT,CASSQQGLDTQYF
TRBJ1-2,TRBV5-1,NA,NA,TGCGCCAGCAGCCCCGGACATACTAACTATGGCTACACCTTC,CASSPGHTNYGYTF
TRBJ2-1,TRBV20-1,TRBD2,few,TGCAGTGCTCCGGGACTAGCGGGCTGGGATGAGCAGTTCTTC,CSAPGLAGWDEQFF
TRBJ2-7,TRBV20-1,TRBD1,NA,TGCACTACCGGGACAGGTCCCTACGAGCAGTACTTC,CTTGTGPYEQYF
TRBJ1-2,TRBV20-1,NA,many,TGCAGTGTTCCGGGGTTTGGCTACACCTTC,CSVPGFGYTF
TRBJ1-1,TRBV20-1,TRBD1,few,TGCAGTGCTAGGCTAACAGGGGCCAACACTGAAGCTTTCTTT,CSARLTGANTEAFF
TRBJ1-1,TRBV12-3/TRBV12-4,TRBD1,few,TGTGCCAGCAGTTTGATGTTCGGGACAGGGGACTTGAACACTGAAGCTTTCTTT,CASSLMFGTGDLNTEAFF
TRBJ2-5,TRBV28,NA,few,TGTGCCAGCAGTTTCGGGGGGCCGGCGACCCAGTACTTC,CASSFGGPATQYF
TRBJ2-7,TRBV24-1,NA,NA,TGTGCCACCAGTGATTTCACTGCCCGCTCCTACGAGCAGTACTTC,CATSDFTARSYEQYF
TRBJ2-1,TRBV6-5,NA,NA,TGTGCCAGCATCGGGGCCACGAATGAGCAGTTCTTC,CASIGATNEQFF
TRBJ2-3,TRBV6-1,NA,few,TGTGCCAGCATTACCCCAGATACGCAGTATTTT,CASITPDTQYF
TRBJ1-2,TRBV6-5,NA,many,TGTGCCAGCAGGCAACTGGACGGTCCTAGGAGCTACACCTTC,CASRQLDGPRSYTF
TRBJ1-5,TRBV29-1,TRBD1,many,TGCAGCGTTGGGACAGGACGAGATCAGCCCCAGCATTTT,CSVGTGRDQPQHF
TRBJ2-1,TRBV11-2,TRBD1,NA,TGTGCCAGCAGCTTAGATCCGGGACAGATATACAATGAGCAGTTCTTC,CASSLDPGQIYNEQFF
TRBJ1-5,TRBV12-3/TRBV12-4,TRBD1,many,TGTGCCAGCAGTTTAATGGGACAGGGGAATCAGCCCCAGCATTTT,CASSLMGQGNQPQHF